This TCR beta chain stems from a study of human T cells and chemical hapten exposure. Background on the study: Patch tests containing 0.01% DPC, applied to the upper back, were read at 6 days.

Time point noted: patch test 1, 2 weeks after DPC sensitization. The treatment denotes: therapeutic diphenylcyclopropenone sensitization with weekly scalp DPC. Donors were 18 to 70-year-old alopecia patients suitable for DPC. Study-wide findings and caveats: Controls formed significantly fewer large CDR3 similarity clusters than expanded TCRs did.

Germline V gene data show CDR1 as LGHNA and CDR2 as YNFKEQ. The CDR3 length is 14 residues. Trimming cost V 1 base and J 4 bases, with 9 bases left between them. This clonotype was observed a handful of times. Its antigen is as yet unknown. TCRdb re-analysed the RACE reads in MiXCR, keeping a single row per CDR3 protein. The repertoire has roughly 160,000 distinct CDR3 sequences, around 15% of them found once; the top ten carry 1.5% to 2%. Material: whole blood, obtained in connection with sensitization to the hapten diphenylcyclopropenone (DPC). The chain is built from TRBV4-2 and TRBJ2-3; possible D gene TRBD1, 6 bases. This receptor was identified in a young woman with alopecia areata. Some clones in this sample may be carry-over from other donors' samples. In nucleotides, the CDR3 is TGTGCCAGCAGCCAAGGACAGGCCTCAGATACGCAGTATTTT. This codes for CASSQGQASDTQYF.